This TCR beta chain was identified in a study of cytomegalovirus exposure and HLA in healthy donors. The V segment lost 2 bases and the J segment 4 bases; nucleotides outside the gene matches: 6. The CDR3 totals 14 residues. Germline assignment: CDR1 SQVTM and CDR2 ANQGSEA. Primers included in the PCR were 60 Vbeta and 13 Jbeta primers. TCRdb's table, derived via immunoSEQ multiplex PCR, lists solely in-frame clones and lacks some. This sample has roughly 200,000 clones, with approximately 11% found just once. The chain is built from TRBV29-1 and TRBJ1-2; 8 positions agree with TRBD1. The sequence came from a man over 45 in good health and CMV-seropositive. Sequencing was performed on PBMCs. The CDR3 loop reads CSVERDRPSYGYTF. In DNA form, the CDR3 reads TGCAGCGTTGAAAGGGACAGGCCTTCCTATGGCTACACCTTC.